The clone carrying this T cell receptor beta chain has only a few counts. These data are taken from a study of OX40 agonist ivuxolimab in advanced cancers. Sequenced by immunoSEQ multiplex PCR; TCRdb stores in-frame clones only, minus some. The repertoire holds roughly 53,000 clones, more than 70% seen once, with 2% to 3% in the top ten. Patients were excluded for autoimmune disease history or systemic immunosuppression. Per the germline V gene, CDR1 is SGHNT and CDR2 is YYREEE (reference sequence). This CDR3 comprises 14 residues. V was cut by 0 bases and J by 1 base, with 7 bases left in between. The origin of this receptor is an adult with an advanced solid tumor such as melanoma, head and neck, liver or kidney cancer. This sequence joins TRBV5-4 and TRBJ1-1; D remains unclear. The specimen comprised CD4+ or CD8+ T cells sorted from blood, sampled in a trial of the OX40 agonist ivuxolimab. The CDR3 loop is CASSLVGTNTEAFF. The CDR3 DNA is TGTGCCAGCAGCTTGGTTGGCACGAACACTGAAGCTTTCTTT.